A single sample gave rise to the 16 T cell receptor beta chains below, sequenced in a study of tumor-infiltrating lymphocytes in localized non-small cell lung cancer. Clones were sequenced by immunoSEQ multiplex PCR, and TCRdb holds only the in-frame ones, with some missing. The data contain some 17,000 clones, approximately 80% of them singletons. The sample comprised uninvolved lung tissue not adjacent to the tumor. These receptors all stem from a human donor with non-small cell lung cancer.

V and J are TRBV2 and TRBJ2-5, with TRBD1 as a possible D gene (5 bases). V was clipped by 8 bases and J by 5 bases, with 15 bases between them. CDR3 length equals 13 residues. Germline CDR1 reads SNHLY; CDR2 reads FYNNEI. For the CDR3, the DNA is TGTGCCAGCTCCAAAGGCTCAGGGGAGACCCAGTACTTC. It encodes CASSKGSGETQYF.

V is TRBV2 and J is TRBJ2-7, with TRBD2 as a possible D gene (6 bases). The CDR3 runs 15 residues. V was trimmed by 10 bases and J by 0 bases, leaving 19 bases between them. Germline-derived CDR1 and CDR2 are SNHLY and FYNNEI. The CDR3 region is CATARDRQSSYEQYF. In nucleotides, the CDR3 is TGTGCCACCGCGCGGGACCGACAAAGCTCCTACGAGCAGTACTTC. The full variable domain, in which reference TRBV2 and TRBJ2-7 provide the parts outside the CDR3, is EPEVTQTPSHQVTQMGQEVILRCVPISNHLYFYWYRQILGQKVEFLVSFYNNEISEKSEIFDDQFSVERPDGSNFTLKIRSTKLEDSAMYFCATARDRQSSYEQYFGPGTRLTVT.

The sample holds a few counts of this clone. The V and J genes are TRBV9 and TRBJ2-3; D unresolved. CDR3 size: 14 residues. V lost 9 bases to trimming and J lost 2 bases, with 16 bases between them. The V gene's germline CDR1 is SGDLS and CDR2 YYNGEE. CDR3 DNA sequence: TGTGCCAAGCCGGTCGAGCACTACACAGATACGCAGTATTTT. Amino acids: CAKPVEHYTDTQYF.

This CDR3 reads CASRRDLGGQPQHF. CDR3 DNA sequence: TGTGCCAGCAGGCGGGACCTCGGGGGTCAGCCCCAGCATTTT. The rearrangement uses TRBV2 and TRBJ1-5; a weak D match, TRBD1 (5 bases). Germline assignment: CDR1 SNHLY and CDR2 FYNNEI. This CDR3 is 14 amino acids long. The germline V and J ends were trimmed by 6 bases and 6 bases, with 15 bases remaining between them.

The rearrangement joins TRBV5-4 to TRBJ2-2, with D uncertain. CDR3 length: 15 amino acids. Germline CDR1 is SGHNT and CDR2 is YYREEE (reference sequence). The V end was cut by 0 bases, the J end by 4 bases, with 10 bases between. The CDR3 sequence is CASSLGPKPTGELFF. The CDR3, as DNA: TGTGCCAGCAGCTTGGGGCCTAAGCCCACCGGGGAGCTGTTTTTT.

The rearrangement uses TRBV6-6 and TRBJ2-3; D is unresolved. The CDR3 has 16 amino acids. V lost 4 bases and J 2 bases, leaving 16 bases between the germline ends. Germline values: CDR1 MNHNY, CDR2 SVGAGI (reference sequence). The chain's CDR3 is CASSFPPGGSTDTQYF. The CDR3, as DNA: TGTGCCAGCAGTTTCCCCCCGGGCGGTTCCACAGATACGCAGTATTTT.

The chain uses TRBV7-6 and TRBJ1-1, with D maybe TRBD1 (6 bases). Looked up from germline, CDR1 is SGHVS and CDR2 is FNYEAQ. CDR3 length: 13 amino acids. V dropped 5 bases and J dropped 1 base, with 8 bases sitting between them. As DNA, the CDR3 is TGTGCCAGCAGCCAGGGGCCGAACACTGAAGCTTTCTTT. This encodes CASSQGPNTEAFF. Using reference TRBV7-6 and TRBJ1-1 for the parts outside the CDR3, the full variable domain is GAGVSQSPRYKVTKRGQDVALRCDPISGHVSLYWYRQALGQGPEFLTYFNYEAQQDKSGLPNDRFSAERPEGSISTLTIQRTEQRDSAMYRCASSQGPNTEAFFGQGTRLTVV.

The chain couples TRBV28 to TRBJ1-1; possible D gene TRBD1, 5 bases. V dropped 2 bases and J dropped 7 bases, with 8 bases sitting between them. This CDR3 region has 12 residues. The germline gives CDR1 MDHEN, CDR2 SYDVKM. CDR3 residues: CASSLGGFEAFF. Written as DNA, the CDR3 is TGTGCCAGCAGTTTAGGGGGGTTTGAAGCTTTCTTT.

The chain joins TRBV2 to TRBJ1-1; no clear D. Looked up from germline, CDR1 is SNHLY and CDR2 is FYNNEI. V was cut by 3 bases and J by 4 bases, with 12 bases left in between. There are 14 residues in the CDR3. The CDR3 spells CASSDLGRGTEAFF. The CDR3 coding sequence is TGTGCCAGCAGTGACTTAGGTAGAGGCACTGAAGCTTTCTTT. Full variable domain (missing parts from reference TRBV2 and TRBJ1-1): EPEVTQTPSHQVTQMGQEVILRCVPISNHLYFYWYRQILGQKVEFLVSFYNNEISEKSEIFDDQFSVERPDGSNFTLKIRSTKLEDSAMYFCASSDLGRGTEAFFGQGTRLTVV.

This chain links TRBV19 with TRBJ2-1, with 9 bases lining up with TRBD2. This CDR3 is built from 16 residues. Looked up from germline, CDR1 is LNHDA and CDR2 is SQIVND (reference sequence). J was trimmed by 4 bases and V by 5 bases; bases with no gene match: 9. CDR3 sequence reads: CASSPRTSESYNEQFF. The CDR3, as DNA: TGTGCCAGTAGTCCGCGGACTAGCGAATCGTACAATGAGCAGTTCTTC.

This clone was counted between two and nine times. This chain joins TRBV30 and TRBJ1-1; 8 bases fit TRBD1. The CDR3 spans 11 residues. Germline CDR1 and CDR2: GTSNPN and SVGIG (reference sequence). The trim removed 5 bases at V and 11 bases at J, leaving 7 bases unmatched. The CDR3 nucleotides are TGTGCCTGGCAGGGGGCGCGACCCGCTTTCTTT. Translating it yields CAWQGARPAFF.

V is TRBV18 and J is TRBJ2-2, with 7 bases matching TRBD1. The CDR3 covers 15 residues. V lost 1 base, J lost 5 bases, and 4 bases stayed unmatched. Germline lookup yields CDR1 KGHSH and CDR2 LQKENI. CDR3 sequence: CASSPLAQGTGELFF. DNA for the CDR3: TGTGCCAGCTCACCACTAGCACAGGGGACCGGGGAGCTGTTTTTT. Combining the CDR3 with reference TRBV18 and TRBJ2-2 gives the whole variable domain NAGVMQNPRHLVRRRGQEARLRCSPMKGHSHVYWYRQLPEEGLKFMVYLQKENIIDESGMPKERFSAEFPKEGPSILRIQQVVRGDSAAYFCASSPLAQGTGELFFGEGSRLTVL.

The rearrangement uses TRBV7-7 and TRBJ2-5; D assignment may be TRBD1 or TRBD2 (5 bases each). V was cut by 0 bases and J by 1 base, with 6 bases left in between. Germline V gene data show CDR1 as SSHAT and CDR2 as FNYEAQ (reference sequence). The CDR3 is made up of 14 amino acids. The chain's CDR3 is CASSLAGRQETQYF. In DNA form, the CDR3 reads TGTGCCAGCAGCTTAGCGGGACGCCAAGAGACCCAGTACTTC.

This chain connects TRBV11-3 to TRBJ2-7, with 8 bases matching TRBD1. Trimming at V came to 6 bases and at J to 6 bases, leaving 4 bases not matched to a gene. Germline V lookup: CDR1 SGHNT, CDR2 YENEEA. This CDR3 contains 12 residues. This chain's CDR3 is CASSLQGGEQYF. For the CDR3, the DNA is TGTGCCAGCAGTTTACAGGGGGGCGAGCAGTACTTC.

The CDR3 here is CASSLRLAGGFQETQYF. In DNA form, the CDR3 reads TGTGCCAGCAGCTTGAGACTAGCGGGAGGTTTTCAAGAGACCCAGTACTTC. V gene TRBV5-6 combines with J gene TRBJ2-5, with 13 positions matching TRBD2. The germline gives CDR1 SGHDT, CDR2 YYEEEE. V dropped 1 base and J dropped 2; count of bases not matched to a gene: 5. The CDR3 sequence is 17 residues long.

The gene calls are TRBV29-1 and TRBJ2-1; D might be TRBD1 or TRBD2, each matching 5 bases. The V end lost 8 bases, the J end lost 4 bases, and 12 bases lay between the germline ends. The CDR3 length is 12 residues. Germline loops: CDR1 SQVTM, CDR2 ANQGSEA. In DNA, the CDR3 is TGCAGCATCCAGGGAGTTTACAATGAGCAGTTCTTC. It translates to CSIQGVYNEQFF.